Below are 8 T cell receptor beta chains sequenced from a single sample in a study of graft-versus-host responses after intestinal transplantation. Produced via immunoSEQ multiplex PCR; TCRdb's table is partial and in-frame only. The sample has about 19,000 clones, roughly nine tenths seen once; the top ten hold 51%. Sequences were derived from bone marrow, sampled approximately 120 days after transplant. These receptors were obtained from a human patient who received an intestinal transplant, so some T cells may come from the graft donor.

The chain carries TRBV2 and TRBJ1-2; weak D call: TRBD1 (6 bases). Per germline, CDR1 SNHLY and CDR2 FYNNEI. V lost 6 bases to trimming and J lost 4 bases, with 15 bases between them. This CDR3 comprises 14 residues. The CDR3 is CASRGTNRAYGYTF. The CDR3 DNA is TGTGCCAGCAGGGGGACCAACAGGGCCTATGGCTACACCTTC.

J is TRBJ2-4 and V is TRBV19; D unclear. The ends were cut back, 5 bases at V and 0 bases at J, with 17 bases in the middle. The CDR3 spans 17 residues. CDR1 is LNHDA and CDR2 is SQIVND in the germline V gene (reference sequence). Here the CDR3 reads CASSPFLLELAKNIQYF. The CDR3 region has the DNA TGTGCCAGTAGTCCCTTCCTCCTAGAACTAGCCAAAAACATTCAGTACTTC.

This chain joins TRBV9 and TRBJ2-1; 15 bases fit TRBD2. The CDR3 is made up of 16 amino acids. Losses at the gene ends were 3 bases for V and 8 bases for J; bases not matched to a gene: 6. Looked up from germline, CDR1 is SGDLS and CDR2 is YYNGEE. The CDR3 reads CASSAGLAGGPYEQFF. The CDR3 nucleotides read TGTGCCAGCAGCGCCGGACTAGCGGGAGGGCCCTATGAGCAGTTCTTC.

The J gene is TRBJ2-7, the V gene TRBV6-9, with 8 positions matching TRBD2. J lost 4 bases, V lost 4 bases, and 6 bases had no gene match. The CDR3 has 14 amino acids. The germline gives CDR1 MNHGY, CDR2 SVAAGI. The CDR3 is CASSFRGGQYEQYF. The CDR3 nucleotides read TGTGCCAGCAGTTTCCGGGGGGGGCAGTACGAGCAGTACTTC.

The chain joins TRBV28 to TRBJ2-1; the D gene is possibly TRBD1 (5 bases). The CDR3 runs 14 residues. The V gene lost 3 bases and the J gene lost 5 bases, with 11 bases spanning the gap. Germline V gene lookup returns CDR1 MDHEN and CDR2 SYDVKM. The CDR3: CASSFSTRDNEQFF. CDR3 DNA: TGTGCCAGCAGTTTTTCCACCAGGGACAATGAGCAGTTCTTC.

CDR3 sequence reads: CASSPEGREAFF. CDR3 nucleotide sequence: TGTGCCAGCTCACCTGAGGGTCGTGAAGCTTTCTTT. The J gene is TRBJ1-1, the V gene TRBV18; D remains ambiguous. V was pared by 3 bases and J by 7 bases, with 9 bases between. The CDR3 contains 12 residues. Per the germline V gene, CDR1 is KGHSH and CDR2 is LQKENI.

The chain recombines TRBV2 with TRBJ1-2; D is unclear. The CDR3 has 15 amino acids. The germline V gene has CDR1 SNHLY and CDR2 FYNNEI. V lost 5 bases, J lost 4 bases, and 17 bases lay in between. The CDR3 region is CASSLGRSNGYGYTF. Here the CDR3 DNA reads TGTGCCAGCAGTCTCGGTAGGAGCAATGGCTATGGCTACACCTTC.

The chain carries TRBV11-2 and TRBJ2-5; D is unresolved. The germline gives CDR1 SGHAT, CDR2 FQNNGV. Trimming shortened V by 5 bases and J by 13 bases, and 17 bases separated the two germline ends. CDR3 length equals 12 residues. CDR3 loop: CASSPRLKAPYF. The DNA for the CDR3 is TGTGCCAGCAGCCCTCGGTTGAAGGCGCCGTACTTC.